This TCR beta chain was observed in a study of T cell responses to AZD1222 COVID-19 vaccine. The method was immunoSEQ multiplex PCR; TCRdb's version includes in-frame clones alone and lacks a portion of them. The table lists tens of thousands of clones, around 73% of them singletons. The V end lost 7 bases, the J end lost 0 bases, and 10 bases lay between the germline ends. CDR1 and CDR2 (germline): MDHEN, SYDVKM. The CDR3 consists of 14 residues. The rearrangement links TRBV28 to TRBJ2-1; D remains ambiguous. The sequencing here drew on peripheral blood, taken on day 0 of AZD1222 vaccination. The receptor was isolated from an adult in good health. The DNA of the CDR3 is TGTGCCAGCACTGACGCCGGCTCCTACAATGAGCAGTTCTTC. This translates into CASTDAGSYNEQFF.